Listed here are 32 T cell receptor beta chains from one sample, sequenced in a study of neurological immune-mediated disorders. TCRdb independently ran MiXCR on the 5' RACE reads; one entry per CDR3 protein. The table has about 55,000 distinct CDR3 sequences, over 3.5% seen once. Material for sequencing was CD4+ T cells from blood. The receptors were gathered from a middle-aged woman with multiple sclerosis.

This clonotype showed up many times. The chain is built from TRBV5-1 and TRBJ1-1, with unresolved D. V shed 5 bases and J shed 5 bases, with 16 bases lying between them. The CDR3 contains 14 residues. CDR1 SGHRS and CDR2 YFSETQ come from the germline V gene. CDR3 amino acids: CASSSTGRITEAFF. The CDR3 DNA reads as TGCGCCAGCAGTTCAACCGGGAGAATTACTGAAGCTTTCTTT.

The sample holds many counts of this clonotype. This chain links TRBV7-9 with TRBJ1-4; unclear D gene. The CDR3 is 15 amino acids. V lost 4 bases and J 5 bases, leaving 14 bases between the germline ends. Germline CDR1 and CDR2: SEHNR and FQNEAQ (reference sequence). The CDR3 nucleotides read TGTGCCAGCAGCTCGGACGCGACCTGGAATGAAAAACTGTTTTTT. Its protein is CASSSDATWNEKLFF.

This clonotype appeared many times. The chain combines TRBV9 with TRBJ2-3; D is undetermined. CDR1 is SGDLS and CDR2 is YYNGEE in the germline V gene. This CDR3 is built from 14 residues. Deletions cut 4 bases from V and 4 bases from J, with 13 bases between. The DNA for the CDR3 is TGTGCCAGCAGCCTTATATCCTATCCAGATACGCAGTATTTT. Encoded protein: CASSLISYPDTQYF.

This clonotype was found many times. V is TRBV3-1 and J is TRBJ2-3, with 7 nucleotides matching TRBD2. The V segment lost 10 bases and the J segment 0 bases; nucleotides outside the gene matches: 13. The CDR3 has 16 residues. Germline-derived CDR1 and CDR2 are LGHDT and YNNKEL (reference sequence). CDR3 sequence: CATTPWGGSSTDTQYF. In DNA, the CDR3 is TGTGCCACGACCCCGTGGGGGGGATCTAGCACAGATACGCAGTATTTT.

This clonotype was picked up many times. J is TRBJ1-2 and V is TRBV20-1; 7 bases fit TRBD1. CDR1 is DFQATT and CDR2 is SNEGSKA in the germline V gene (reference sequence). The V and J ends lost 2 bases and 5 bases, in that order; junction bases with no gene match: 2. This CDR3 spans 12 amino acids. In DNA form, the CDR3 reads TGCAGTGCTAGACGGGGACAGTATGGCTACACCTTC. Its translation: CSARRGQYGYTF.

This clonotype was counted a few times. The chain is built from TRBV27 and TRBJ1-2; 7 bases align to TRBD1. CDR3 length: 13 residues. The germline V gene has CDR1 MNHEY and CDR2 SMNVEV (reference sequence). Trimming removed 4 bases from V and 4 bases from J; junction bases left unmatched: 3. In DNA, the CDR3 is TGTGCCAGCAGTTCGGGACAGTTCTATGGCTACACCTTC. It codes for CASSSGQFYGYTF.

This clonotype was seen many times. The CDR3 here is CASSLEGTGDSPLHF. CDR3 DNA sequence: TGCGCCAGCAGCTTGGAGGGGACAGGGGATTCACCCCTCCACTTT. The chain is built from TRBV5-1 and TRBJ1-6, with 10 nucleotides matching TRBD1. Germline trimming cut 0 bases from V and 8 bases from J; bases unmatched to any gene: 2. CDR3 size: 15 residues. The germline V gene encodes CDR1 SGHRS and CDR2 YFSETQ.

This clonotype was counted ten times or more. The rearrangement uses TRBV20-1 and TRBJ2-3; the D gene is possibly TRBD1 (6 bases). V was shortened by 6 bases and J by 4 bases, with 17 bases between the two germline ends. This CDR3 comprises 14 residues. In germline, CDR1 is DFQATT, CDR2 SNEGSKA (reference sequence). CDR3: CSAPGGRVADTQYF. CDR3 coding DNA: TGCAGTGCCCCTGGGGGCAGGGTCGCAGATACGCAGTATTTT.

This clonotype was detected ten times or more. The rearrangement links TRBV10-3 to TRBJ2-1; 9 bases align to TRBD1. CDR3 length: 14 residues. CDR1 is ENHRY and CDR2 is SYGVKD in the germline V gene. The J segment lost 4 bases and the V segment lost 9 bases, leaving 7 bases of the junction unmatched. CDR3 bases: TGTGCCATTAAACAGGGGGCGGCTTACAATGAGCAGTTCTTC. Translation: CAIKQGAAYNEQFF.

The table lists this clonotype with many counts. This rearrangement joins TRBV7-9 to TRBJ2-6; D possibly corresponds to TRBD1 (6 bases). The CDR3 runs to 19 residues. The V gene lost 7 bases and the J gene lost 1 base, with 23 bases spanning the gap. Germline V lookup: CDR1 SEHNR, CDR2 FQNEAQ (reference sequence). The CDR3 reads CASIQGNGTRSSGANVLTF. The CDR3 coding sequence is TGTGCCAGCATCCAGGGAAACGGGACACGGTCTTCTGGGGCCAACGTCCTGACTTTC. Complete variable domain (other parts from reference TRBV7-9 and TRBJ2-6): DTGVSQNPRHKITKRGQNVTFRCDPISEHNRLYWYRQTLGQGPEFLTYFQNEAQLEKSRLLSDRFSAERPKGSFSTLEIQRTEQGDSAMYLCASIQGNGTRSSGANVLTFGAGSRLTVL.

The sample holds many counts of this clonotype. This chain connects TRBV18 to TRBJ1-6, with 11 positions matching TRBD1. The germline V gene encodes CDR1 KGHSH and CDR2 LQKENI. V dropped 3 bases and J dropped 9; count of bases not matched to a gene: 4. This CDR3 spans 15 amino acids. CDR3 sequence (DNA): TGTGCCAGCTCACCTGGGACAGGGGGAACTTCACCCCTCCACTTT. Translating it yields CASSPGTGGTSPLHF.

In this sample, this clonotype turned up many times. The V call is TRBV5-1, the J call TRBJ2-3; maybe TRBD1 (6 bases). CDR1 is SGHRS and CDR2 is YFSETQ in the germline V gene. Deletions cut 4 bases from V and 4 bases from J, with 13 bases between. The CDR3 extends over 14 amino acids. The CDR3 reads CASSIQGGADTQYF. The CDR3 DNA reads TGCGCCAGCAGCATACAGGGCGGTGCAGATACGCAGTATTTT. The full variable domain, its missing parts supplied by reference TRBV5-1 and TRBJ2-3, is KAGVTQTPRYLIKTRGQQVTLSCSPISGHRSVSWYQQTPGQGLQFLFEYFSETQRNKGNFPGRFSGRQFSNSRSEMNVSTLELGDSALYLCASSIQGGADTQYFGPGTRLTVL.

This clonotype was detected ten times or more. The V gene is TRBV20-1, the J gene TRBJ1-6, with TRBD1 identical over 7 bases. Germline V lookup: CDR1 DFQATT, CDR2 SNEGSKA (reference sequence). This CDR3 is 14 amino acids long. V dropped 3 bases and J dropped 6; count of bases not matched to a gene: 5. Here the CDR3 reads CSASRGQSNSPLHF. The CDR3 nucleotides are TGCAGTGCTAGCCGGGGACAGTCTAATTCACCCCTCCACTTT.

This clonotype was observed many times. CDR3 in DNA: TGTGCCAGCAGCTCCATATTAGGGACTGAAGCTTTCTTT. Translation gives CASSSILGTEAFF. V is TRBV7-9 and J is TRBJ1-1; D is unresolved. The V end was cut by 4 bases, the J end by 5 bases, with 11 bases between. Germline CDR1 is SEHNR and CDR2 is FQNEAQ (reference sequence). CDR3 length: 13 amino acids.

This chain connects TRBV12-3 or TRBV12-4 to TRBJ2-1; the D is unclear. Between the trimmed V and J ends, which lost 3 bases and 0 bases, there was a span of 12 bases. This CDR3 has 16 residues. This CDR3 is CASSLIQVSSYNEQFF. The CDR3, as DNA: TGTGCCAGCAGTTTGATCCAGGTCAGCTCCTACAATGAGCAGTTCTTC.

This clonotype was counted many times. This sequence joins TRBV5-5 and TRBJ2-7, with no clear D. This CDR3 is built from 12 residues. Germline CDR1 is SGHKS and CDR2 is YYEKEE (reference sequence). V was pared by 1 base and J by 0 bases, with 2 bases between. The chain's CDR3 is CASSLSSYEQYF. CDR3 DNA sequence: TGTGCCAGCAGCTTGAGCTCCTACGAGCAGTACTTC.

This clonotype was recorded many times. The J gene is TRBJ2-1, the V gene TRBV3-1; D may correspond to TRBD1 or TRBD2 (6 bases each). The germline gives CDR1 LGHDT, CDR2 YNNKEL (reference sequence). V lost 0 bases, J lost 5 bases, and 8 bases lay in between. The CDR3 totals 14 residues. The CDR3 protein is CASSQEGGHNEQFF. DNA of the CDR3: TGTGCCAGCAGCCAAGAGGGGGGCCACAATGAGCAGTTCTTC.

The CDR3 is CASTKGRGYGYTF. The CDR3 DNA follows: TGTGCCAGCACCAAGGGGCGAGGCTATGGCTACACCTTC. The rearrangement links TRBV6-5 to TRBJ1-2, with D maybe TRBD1 (5 bases). CDR1 is MNHEY, CDR2 SVGAGI, per germline. V was trimmed by 7 bases and J by 4 bases, leaving 13 bases between them. The CDR3 extends over 13 amino acids.

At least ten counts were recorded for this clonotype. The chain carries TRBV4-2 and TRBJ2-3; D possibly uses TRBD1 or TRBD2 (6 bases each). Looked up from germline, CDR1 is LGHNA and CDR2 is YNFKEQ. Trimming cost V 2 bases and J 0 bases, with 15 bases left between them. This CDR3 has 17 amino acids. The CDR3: CASSQSLGGTSTDTQYF. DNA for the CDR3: TGTGCCAGCAGCCAAAGTCTCGGGGGCACTAGCACAGATACGCAGTATTTT.

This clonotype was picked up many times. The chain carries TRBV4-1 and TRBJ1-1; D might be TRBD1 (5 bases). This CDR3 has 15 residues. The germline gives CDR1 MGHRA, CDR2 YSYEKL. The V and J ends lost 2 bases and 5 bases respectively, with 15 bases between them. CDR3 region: CASSQPGPVYTEAFF. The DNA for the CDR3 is TGCGCCAGCAGCCAACCGGGACCCGTTTATACTGAAGCTTTCTTT.

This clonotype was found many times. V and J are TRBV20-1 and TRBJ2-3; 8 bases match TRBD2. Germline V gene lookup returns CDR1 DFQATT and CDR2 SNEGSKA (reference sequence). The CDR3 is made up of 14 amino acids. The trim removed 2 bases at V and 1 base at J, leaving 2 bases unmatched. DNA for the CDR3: TGCAGTGCTAGACGAGCGGGGGGCACAGATACGCAGTATTTT. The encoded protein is CSARRAGGTDTQYF.

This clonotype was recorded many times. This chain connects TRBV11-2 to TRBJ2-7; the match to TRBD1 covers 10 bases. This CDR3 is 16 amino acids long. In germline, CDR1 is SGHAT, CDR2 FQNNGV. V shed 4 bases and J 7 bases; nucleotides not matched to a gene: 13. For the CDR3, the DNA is TGTGCCAGCAGCTCGCTCCGGACAGGGGGGATAAGGGAGCAGTACTTC. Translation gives CASSSLRTGGIREQYF.

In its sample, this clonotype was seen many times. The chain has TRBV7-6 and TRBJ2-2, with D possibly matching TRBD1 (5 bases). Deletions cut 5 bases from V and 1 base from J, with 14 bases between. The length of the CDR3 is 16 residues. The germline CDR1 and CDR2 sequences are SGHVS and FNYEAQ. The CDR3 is CASSPQGVLNTGELFF. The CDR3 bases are TGTGCCAGCAGCCCTCAAGGGGTTCTGAACACCGGGGAGCTGTTTTTT.

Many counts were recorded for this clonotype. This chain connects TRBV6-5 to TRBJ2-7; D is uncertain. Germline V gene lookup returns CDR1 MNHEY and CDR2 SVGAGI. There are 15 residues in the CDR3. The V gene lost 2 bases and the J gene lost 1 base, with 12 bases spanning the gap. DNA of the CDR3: TGTGCCAGCAGTTACGGCGCGGCGGAATCCTACGAGCAGTACTTC. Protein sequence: CASSYGAAESYEQYF.

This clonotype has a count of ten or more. This CDR3 reads CASMPGAGANVLTF. CDR3 in DNA: TGCGCCAGCATGCCAGGGGCTGGGGCCAACGTCCTGACTTTC. The chain combines TRBV5-1 with TRBJ2-6, with D possibly matching TRBD1 (6 bases). Germline CDR1 SGHRS, CDR2 YFSETQ. The CDR3 has 14 amino acids. V gave up 6 bases and J gave up 2 bases, with 9 bases separating them.

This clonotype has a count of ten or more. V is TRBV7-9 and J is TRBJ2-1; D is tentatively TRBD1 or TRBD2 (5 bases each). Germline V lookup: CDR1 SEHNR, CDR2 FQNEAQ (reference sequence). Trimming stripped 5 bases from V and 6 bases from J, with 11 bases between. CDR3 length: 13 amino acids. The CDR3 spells CASSTQGANEQFF. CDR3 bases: TGTGCCAGCAGCACCCAGGGAGCCAATGAGCAGTTCTTC.

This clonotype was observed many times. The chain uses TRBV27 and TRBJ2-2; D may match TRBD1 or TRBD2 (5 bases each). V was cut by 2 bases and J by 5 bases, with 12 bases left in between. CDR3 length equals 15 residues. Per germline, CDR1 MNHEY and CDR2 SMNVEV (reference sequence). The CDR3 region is CASSLRGTGTGELFF. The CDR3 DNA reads TGTGCCAGCAGTTTAAGAGGGACCGGGACCGGGGAGCTGTTTTTT.

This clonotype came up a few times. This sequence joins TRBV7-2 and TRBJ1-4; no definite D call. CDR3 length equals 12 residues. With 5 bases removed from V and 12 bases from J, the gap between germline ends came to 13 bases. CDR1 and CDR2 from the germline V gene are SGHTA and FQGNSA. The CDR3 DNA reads TGTGCCAGCAGCCGGGCAGGCTTGGAACTGTTTTTT. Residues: CASSRAGLELFF.

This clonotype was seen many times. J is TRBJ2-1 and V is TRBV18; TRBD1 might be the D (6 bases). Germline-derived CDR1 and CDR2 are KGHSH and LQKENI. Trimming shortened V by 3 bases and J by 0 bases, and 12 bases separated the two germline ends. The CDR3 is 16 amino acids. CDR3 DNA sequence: TGTGCCAGCTCACCTAACAGGGCCTCCTCCTACAATGAGCAGTTCTTC. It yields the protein CASSPNRASSYNEQFF.

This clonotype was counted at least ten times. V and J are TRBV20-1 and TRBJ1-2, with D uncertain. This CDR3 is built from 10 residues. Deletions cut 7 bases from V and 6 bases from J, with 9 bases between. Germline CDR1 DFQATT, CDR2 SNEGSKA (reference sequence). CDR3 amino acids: CSVDRDGYTF. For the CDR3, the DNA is TGCAGTGTGGACCGAGATGGCTACACCTTC.

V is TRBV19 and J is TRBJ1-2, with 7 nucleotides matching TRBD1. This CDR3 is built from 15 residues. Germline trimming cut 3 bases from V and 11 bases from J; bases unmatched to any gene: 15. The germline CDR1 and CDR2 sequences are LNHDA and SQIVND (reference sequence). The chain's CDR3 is CASSMGDGGGGRYTF. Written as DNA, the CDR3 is TGTGCCAGTAGTATGGGCGACGGTGGAGGGGGCCGGTACACCTTC.

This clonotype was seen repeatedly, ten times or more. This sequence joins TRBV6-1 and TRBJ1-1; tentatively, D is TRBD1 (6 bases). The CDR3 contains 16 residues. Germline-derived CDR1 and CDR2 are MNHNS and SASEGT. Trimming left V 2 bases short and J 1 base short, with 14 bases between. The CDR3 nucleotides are TGTGCCAGCAGTGAACCCGGGACATCTTGGAACACTGAAGCTTTCTTT. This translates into CASSEPGTSWNTEAFF.